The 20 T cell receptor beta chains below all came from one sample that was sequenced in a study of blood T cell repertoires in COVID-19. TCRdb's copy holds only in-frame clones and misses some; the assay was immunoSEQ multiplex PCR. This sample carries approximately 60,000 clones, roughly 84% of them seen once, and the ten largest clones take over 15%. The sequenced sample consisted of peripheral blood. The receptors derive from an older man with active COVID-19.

The CDR3 is CATSDPRTGDTQYF. CDR3 nucleotides: TGTGCCACCAGTGATCCACGCACAGGAGATACGCAGTATTTT. The chain employs TRBV24-1 and TRBJ2-3; TRBD1 is a possible D gene (5 bases). This CDR3 is 14 amino acids long. Between the trimmed V and J ends, which lost 3 bases and 5 bases, there was a span of 11 bases. Germline-derived CDR1 and CDR2 are KGHDR and SFDVKD.

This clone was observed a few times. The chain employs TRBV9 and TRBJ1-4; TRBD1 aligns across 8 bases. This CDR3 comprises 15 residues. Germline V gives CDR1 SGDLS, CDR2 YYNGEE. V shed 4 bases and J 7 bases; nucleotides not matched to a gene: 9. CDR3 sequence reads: CASSPGQGLVEKLFF. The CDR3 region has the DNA TGTGCCAGCAGCCCAGGACAGGGTTTGGTTGAAAAACTGTTTTTT.

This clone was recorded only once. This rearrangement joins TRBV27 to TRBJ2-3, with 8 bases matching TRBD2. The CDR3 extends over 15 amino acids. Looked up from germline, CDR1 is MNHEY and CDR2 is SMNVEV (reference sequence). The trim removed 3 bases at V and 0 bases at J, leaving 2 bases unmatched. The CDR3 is CASSFGGRSTDTQYF. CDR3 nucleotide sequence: TGTGCCAGCAGTTTCGGCGGGAGGAGCACAGATACGCAGTATTTT.

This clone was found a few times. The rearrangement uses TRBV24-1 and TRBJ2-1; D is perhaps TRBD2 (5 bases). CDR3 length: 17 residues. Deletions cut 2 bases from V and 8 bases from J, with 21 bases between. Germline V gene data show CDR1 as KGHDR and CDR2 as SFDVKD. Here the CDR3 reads CATSDWVSGGRADEQFF. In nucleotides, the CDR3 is TGTGCCACCAGTGATTGGGTGTCCGGAGGTCGGGCTGATGAGCAGTTCTTC.

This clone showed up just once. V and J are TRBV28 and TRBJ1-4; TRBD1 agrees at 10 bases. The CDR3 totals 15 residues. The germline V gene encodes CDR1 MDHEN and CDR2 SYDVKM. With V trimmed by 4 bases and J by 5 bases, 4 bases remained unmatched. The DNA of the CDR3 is TGTGCCAGCAGTTCGGTGGGACAGGGGAATGAAAAACTGTTTTTT. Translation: CASSSVGQGNEKLFF.

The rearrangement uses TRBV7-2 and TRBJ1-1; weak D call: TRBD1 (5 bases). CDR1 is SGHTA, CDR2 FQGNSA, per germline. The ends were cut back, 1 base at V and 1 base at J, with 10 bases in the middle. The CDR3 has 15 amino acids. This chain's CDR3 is CASSLVGLTNTEAFF. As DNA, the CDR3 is TGTGCCAGCAGCTTAGTGGGGCTGACGAACACTGAAGCTTTCTTT.

Here the CDR3 DNA reads TGCAGCGTTGAAAGCGATACGCAGTATTTT. It codes for CSVESDTQYF. The J gene is TRBJ2-3, the V gene TRBV29-1; D is unresolved. Between the trimmed V and J ends, which lost 2 bases and 6 bases, there was a span of 3 bases. The CDR3 is 10 amino acids. Germline V gene data show CDR1 as SQVTM and CDR2 as ANQGSEA.

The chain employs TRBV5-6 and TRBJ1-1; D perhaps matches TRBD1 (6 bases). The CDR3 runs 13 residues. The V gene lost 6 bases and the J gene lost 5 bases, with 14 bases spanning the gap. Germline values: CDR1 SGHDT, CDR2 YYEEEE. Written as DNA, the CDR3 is TGTGCCAGCACTTGGAGTGGGACAACTGAAGCTTTCTTT. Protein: CASTWSGTTEAFF. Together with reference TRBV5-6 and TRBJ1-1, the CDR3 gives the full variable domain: DAGVTQSPTHLIKTRGQQVTLRCSPKSGHDTVSWYQQALGQGPQFIFQYYEEEERQRGNFPDRFSGHQFPNYSSELNVNALLLGDSALYLCASTWSGTTEAFFGQGTRLTVV.

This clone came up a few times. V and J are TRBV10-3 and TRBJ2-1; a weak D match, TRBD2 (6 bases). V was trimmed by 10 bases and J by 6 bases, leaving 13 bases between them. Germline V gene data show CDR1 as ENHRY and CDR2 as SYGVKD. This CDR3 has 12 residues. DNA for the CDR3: TGTGCCACCGAAGGGGACTCCAATGAGCAGTTCTTC. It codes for CATEGDSNEQFF.

The CDR3 DNA follows: TGTGCCAGCAGCCAATCCTACGACAGGGATAGCAATCAGCCCCAGCATTTT. This gives the protein CASSQSYDRDSNQPQHF. This chain uses TRBV7-2 with TRBJ1-5; 7 bases align to TRBD1. Germline assignment: CDR1 SGHTA and CDR2 FQGNSA. This CDR3 comprises 17 residues. Losses at the gene ends were 5 bases for V and 0 bases for J; bases not matched to a gene: 10.

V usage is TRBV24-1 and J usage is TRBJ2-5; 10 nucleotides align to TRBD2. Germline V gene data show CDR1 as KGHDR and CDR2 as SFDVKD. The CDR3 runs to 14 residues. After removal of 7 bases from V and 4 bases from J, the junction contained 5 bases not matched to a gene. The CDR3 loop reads CATSQAGGTETQYF. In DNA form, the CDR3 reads TGTGCCACCAGCCAAGCGGGAGGGACAGAGACCCAGTACTTC.

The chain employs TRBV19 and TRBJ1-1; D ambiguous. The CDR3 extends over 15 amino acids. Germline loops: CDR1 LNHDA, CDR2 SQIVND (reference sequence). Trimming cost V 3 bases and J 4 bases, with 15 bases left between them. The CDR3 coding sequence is TGTGCCAGTAGTATCCGGGCGGGATGGGGCACTGAAGCTTTCTTT. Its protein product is CASSIRAGWGTEAFF.

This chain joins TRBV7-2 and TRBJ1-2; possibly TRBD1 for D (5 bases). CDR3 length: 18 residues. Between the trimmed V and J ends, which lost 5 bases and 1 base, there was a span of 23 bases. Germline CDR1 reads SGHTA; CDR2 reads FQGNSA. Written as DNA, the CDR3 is TGTGCCAGCAGCAGAAAGGGCAATAGTGGGGCCTTTAACTATGGCTACACCTTC. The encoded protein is CASSRKGNSGAFNYGYTF.

Written as DNA, the CDR3 is TGTGCCAGCAGTGACCCCCCCGGGGTAGCTAGCACCTACGAGCAGTACTTC. Residues: CASSDPPGVASTYEQYF. The chain combines TRBV2 with TRBJ2-7, with D perhaps matching TRBD2 (5 bases). The CDR3 has 17 amino acids. Trimming left V 3 bases short and J 2 bases short, with 20 bases between. Germline V gene lookup returns CDR1 SNHLY and CDR2 FYNNEI.

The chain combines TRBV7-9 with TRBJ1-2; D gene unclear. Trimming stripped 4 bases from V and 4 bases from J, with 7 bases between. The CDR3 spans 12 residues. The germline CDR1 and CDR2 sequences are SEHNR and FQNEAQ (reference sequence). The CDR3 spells CASSSPSYGYTF. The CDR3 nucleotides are TGTGCCAGCAGCTCCCCATCCTATGGCTACACCTTC.

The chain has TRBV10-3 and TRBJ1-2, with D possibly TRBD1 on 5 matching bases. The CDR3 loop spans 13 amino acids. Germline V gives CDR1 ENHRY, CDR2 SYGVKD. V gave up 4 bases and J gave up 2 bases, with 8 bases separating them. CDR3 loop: CAISGGRNYGYTF. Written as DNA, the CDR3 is TGTGCCATCAGTGGGGGCAGAAACTATGGCTACACCTTC.

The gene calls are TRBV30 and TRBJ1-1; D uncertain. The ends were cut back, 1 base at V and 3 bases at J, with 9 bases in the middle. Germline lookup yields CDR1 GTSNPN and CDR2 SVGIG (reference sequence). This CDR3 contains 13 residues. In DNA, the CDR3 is TGTGCCTGGAGTGGAGGCTTCTACACTGAAGCTTTCTTT. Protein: CAWSGGFYTEAFF.

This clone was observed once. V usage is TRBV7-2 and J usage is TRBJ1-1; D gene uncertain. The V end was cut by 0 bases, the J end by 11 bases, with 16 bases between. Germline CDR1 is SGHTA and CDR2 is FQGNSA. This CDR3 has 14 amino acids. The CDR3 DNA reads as TGTGCCAGCAGCTTAGCCCCCGACTCCCTCTTGGCTTTCTTT. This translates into CASSLAPDSLLAFF.

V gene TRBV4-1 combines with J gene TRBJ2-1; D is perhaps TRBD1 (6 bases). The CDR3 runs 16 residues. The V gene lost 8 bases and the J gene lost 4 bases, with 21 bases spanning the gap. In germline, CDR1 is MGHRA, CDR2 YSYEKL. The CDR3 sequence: CASQSRDTKEYNEQFF. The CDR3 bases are TGCGCCAGCCAATCCCGGGACACTAAGGAATACAATGAGCAGTTCTTC.

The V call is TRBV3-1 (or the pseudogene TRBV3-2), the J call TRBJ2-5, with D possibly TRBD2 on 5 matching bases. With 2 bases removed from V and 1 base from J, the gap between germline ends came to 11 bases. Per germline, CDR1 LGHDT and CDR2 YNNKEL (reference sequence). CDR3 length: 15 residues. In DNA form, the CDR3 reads TGTGCCAGCAGCCAATCCCTGGCGGGCCAAGAGACCCAGTACTTC. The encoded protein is CASSQSLAGQETQYF.